The rows below give T cell receptor beta chains drawn from one sample of a study of cytomegalovirus exposure and HLA in healthy donors. Using immunoSEQ multiplex PCR, the repertoire was profiled, and TCRdb retains in-frame clones only, with some absent. The sample lists approximately 85,000 clones, about three fifths occurring once. The sequencing input was PBMCs. The receptors stem from a woman aged 25 to 39 in good health and CMV-seropositive. Each CDR3 is given with its conserved first and last residue. A D gene is named only where the DNA matches it firmly. Size is omitted from some rows. Given values are once, few, many or a class for expanded clones.

abundance	v_gene	d_gene	j_gene	CDR3aa	CDR3nt
.	TRBV9	TRBD2	TRBJ2-2	CASSVEAGGHTGELFF	TGTGCCAGCAGCGTAGAAGCGGGGGGACACACCGGGGAGCTGTTTTTT
.	TRBV7-9	TRBD2	TRBJ2-3	CSSSLGRGGGDTQYF	TGTTCCAGCAGCTTAGGACGGGGGGGCGGAGATACGCAGTATTTT
once	TRBV2	.	TRBJ1-3	CASSGTSGNTIYF	TGTGCCAGCAGCGGGACTTCTGGAAACACCATATATTTT
once	TRBV5-1	.	TRBJ1-1	CASSLDQNTEAFF	TGCGCCAGCAGCTTGGATCAGAACACTGAAGCTTTCTTT
.	TRBV18	.	TRBJ1-1	CASSQRGGTMPGEAFF	TGTGCCAGCTCACAACGGGGGGGCACTATGCCGGGTGAAGCTTTCTTT
.	TRBV27	.	TRBJ1-1	CASSSRGVMNTEAFF	TGTGCCAGCAGTTCCCGGGGGGTGATGAACACTGAAGCTTTCTTT
.	TRBV20-1	.	TRBJ2-1	CSAREGYEQFF	TGCAGTGCTAGAGAGGGCTATGAGCAGTTCTTC
.	TRBV6-7	TRBD1	TRBJ2-6	CASSLKQGESSGANVLTF	TGTGCCAGCAGTCTCAAACAGGGGGAATCCTCTGGGGCCAACGTCCTGACTTTC
.	TRBV5-1	TRBD2	TRBJ2-2	CASSLASGGTFANTGELFF	TGCGCCAGCAGCTTGGCCAGCGGGGGGACCTTCGCGAACACCGGGGAGCTGTTTTTT
.	TRBV7-7	TRBD1	TRBJ2-5	CASSIGQGRETQYF	TGTGCCAGCAGCATCGGACAGGGCCGGGAGACCCAGTACTTC
.	TRBV10-3	TRBD2	TRBJ2-2	CAISESGLDSGELFF	TGTGCCATCAGTGAGTCTGGACTAGATTCCGGGGAGCTGTTTTTT
.	TRBV5-1	.	TRBJ2-2	CASDPGQGNTGELFF	TGCGCCAGCGACCCCGGGCAGGGAAACACCGGGGAGCTGTTTTTT
.	TRBV7-2	.	TRBJ1-3	CASSSQAIFSGNTIYF	TGTGCCAGCAGCTCCCAAGCAATATTTTCTGGAAACACCATATATTTT
.	TRBV5-5	TRBD1	TRBJ1-6	CASSLRQGEDSPLHF	TGTGCCAGCAGCTTACGGCAGGGGGAAGATTCACCCCTCCACTTT
.	TRBV30	.	TRBJ2-2	CAWTRSGAGELFF	TGTGCCTGGACGCGTAGCGGCGCCGGGGAGCTGTTTTTT
once	TRBV7-3	.	TRBJ2-1	CASSLTPGDYNEQFF	TGTGCCAGCAGCTTAACCCCAGGGGATTACAATGAGCAGTTCTTC
.	TRBV7-2	.	TRBJ1-3	CASSLGTFFSGNTIYF	TGTGCCAGCAGCTTAGGAACATTTTTCTCTGGAAACACCATATATTTT
.	TRBV5-4	.	TRBJ1-1	CASRMATGNTEAFF	TGTGCCAGCAGGATGGCGACAGGGAACACTGAAGCTTTCTTT
.	TRBV6-6	.	TRBJ2-7	CASSSRRGSYEQYF	TGTGCCAGCAGTTCCCGTAGGGGCTCCTACGAGCAGTACTTC
.	TRBV5-5	.	TRBJ1-2	CASSLQGNDYGYTF	TGTGCCAGCAGCTTACAGGGAAATGACTATGGCTACACCTTC
.	TRBV5-4	.	TRBJ2-3	CASSRSGTTDTQYF	TGTGCCAGCAGCCGTTCCGGGACTACAGATACGCAGTATTTT
few	TRBV19	.	TRBJ2-2	CASSISEYGELFF	TGTGCCAGTAGTATTAGCGAGTACGGGGAGCTGTTTTTT
.	TRBV12-5	TRBD1	TRBJ1-2	CASGLVLRGPNYGYTF	TGTGCTAGTGGTTTGGTCTTGAGGGGGCCTAACTATGGCTACACCTTC
.	TRBV7-8	.	TRBJ2-5	CASSFSLVETQYF	TGTGCCAGCAGCTTTTCACTAGTGGAGACCCAGTACTTC
.	TRBV6-5	.	TRBJ1-2	CASSYSTYPSYGYTF	TGTGCCAGCAGTTACTCGACGTATCCTAGCTATGGCTACACCTTC
.	TRBV19	.	TRBJ2-7	CASRSNPGTPGEQYF	TGTGCCAGTAGATCCAATCCGGGCACCCCAGGGGAGCAGTACTTC
.	TRBV19	TRBD1	TRBJ1-4	CASSTGNSEKLFF	TGTGCCAGTTCGACAGGGAATAGCGAAAAACTGTTTTTT